What follows describes a single T cell receptor beta chain. Its antigen is unknown. TCRdb redid the calling of the 5' RACE reads with MiXCR, one entry per CDR3 protein. In the table there are 90,000 to 120,000 distinct CDR3 sequences, approximately 14% of which are singletons. J gave up 5 bases and V 4 bases, and 11 bases lay outside the gene matches. The CDR3 covers 16 residues. CDR1 is LNHDA and CDR2 is SQIVND in the germline V gene (reference sequence). These data come from a study of T-cell memory formation after mild COVID-19. The wider study: TCR clusters largely stayed donor specific.

Study-level results: Some SARS-CoV-2-responding clones were already detected in memory before infection. Contracting CD4+ clones lay largely in CM and EM, with CD8+ ones residing in EMRA. Clones contracting over day 15 to 85 were CD4/CD8 balanced, with later expanders leaning CD4+.

The material sequenced was PBMCs or a T cell subset sorted from them (not recorded which). The TCR sequence derives from a man in his late teens or twenties who had mild COVID-19 (a few samples of this study predate the infection). Cell type and time point are not known. The chain links TRBV19 to TRBJ2-5, with 9 bases identical to TRBD1. Here the CDR3 reads CASSTPGQGPRETQYF. DNA of the CDR3: TGTGCCAGTAGTACGCCGGGACAGGGTCCGAGGGAGACCCAGTACTTC.